This T cell receptor beta chain was retrieved from a study of T cells in Graves' hyperthyroidism and ophthalmopathy. Whole-study findings and limits: Stable hyperthyroidism was told apart from ophthalmopathy by a model built on 13 V-J features.

Worth noting for this clonotype: The antigen is not known.

The CDR3 sequence is 14 residues long. Per the germline V gene, CDR1 is MNHEY and CDR2 is SVGEGT. V was shortened by 6 bases and J by 6 bases, with 17 bases between the two germline ends. Progressors' blood was drawn at hyperthyroidism diagnosis, before ophthalmopathy symptoms. Amplification of TCR beta CDR3 regions was performed using RNA transcripts as template. Primed by the HTBI set, a first-round RT-PCR was run on the TCR CDR3. Using its own MiXCR run on the multiplex PCR reads, TCRdb lists one record per CDR3 protein. The sample shows under 350,000 distinct CDR3 sequences, around a quarter of them seen only once.

The V and J genes are TRBV6-2 or TRBV6-3 and TRBJ1-2, with D perhaps TRBD1 (6 bases). Source material: blood. The sequence derives from a man in his forties or fifties with Graves' hyperthyroidism that later progressed to Graves' ophthalmopathy. The CDR3 bases are TGTGCCAGCAGCCGGTCGGACAGCCTTAATGGCTACACCTTC. This codes for CASSRSDSLNGYTF.